The 23 T cell receptor beta chains below come from one sample, sequenced in a study of beta chain features in type 1 diabetes. Sequencing targeted expressed TCRB transcripts, as all isolated RNA had been reverse transcribed. Only in-frame clones appear in the TCRdb table, and some are missing; sequencing was by immunoSEQ multiplex PCR. The sample lists under 550,000 clones, 10% to 12% seen once, with 0.045% to 0.05% in the top ten. The sequenced sample was naive CD4+ T cells from blood. These receptors were collected from a woman younger than 30 in good health.

The rearrangement links TRBV7-9 to TRBJ1-6, with D unresolved. The CDR3 is made up of 15 amino acids. Per germline, CDR1 SEHNR and CDR2 FQNEAQ (reference sequence). Trimming removed 5 bases from V and 7 bases from J, with 15 bases in between. CDR3: CASSPRRLGNSPLHF. For the CDR3, the DNA is TGTGCCAGCAGCCCGCGGCGGCTTGGAAATTCACCCCTCCACTTT.

The V and J genes are TRBV4-1 and TRBJ2-5; D unresolved. The CDR3 is 14 amino acids. V was pared by 1 base and J by 2 bases, with 8 bases between. CDR1 MGHRA and CDR2 YSYEKL come from the germline V gene. CDR3 sequence: CASSQVGFQETQYF. The CDR3 DNA reads as TGCGCCAGCAGCCAAGTCGGGTTTCAAGAGACCCAGTACTTC.

Only a few counts were recorded for this clone. The genes are TRBV7-9 and TRBJ1-1; D not resolved. Trimming removed 5 bases at V and 3 bases at J, with 13 bases between. This CDR3 is built from 14 residues. CDR1 and CDR2 from the germline V gene are SEHNR and FQNEAQ (reference sequence). The CDR3 DNA reads TGTGCCAGCAGCCGTAGGGTTGTCGACACTGAAGCTTTCTTT. Its translation: CASSRRVVDTEAFF.

The gene calls are TRBV4-2 and TRBJ2-5; 9 bases are shared with TRBD2. V lost 1 base and J lost 5; bases outside the gene matches: 8. CDR3 length equals 16 residues. From germline, CDR1 is LGHNA and CDR2 YNFKEQ. The chain's CDR3 is CASSQVARTSEETQYF. The CDR3 DNA follows: TGTGCCAGCAGCCAAGTAGCGAGGACTAGCGAGGAGACCCAGTACTTC.

This chain joins TRBV7-2 and TRBJ1-2, with D perhaps TRBD1 (5 bases). The length of the CDR3 is 13 residues. The germline V and J ends were trimmed by 3 bases and 4 bases, with 9 bases remaining between them. Germline V gene lookup returns CDR1 SGHTA and CDR2 FQGNSA. CDR3 sequence (DNA): TGTGCCAGCAGCTTGGGGCCTCTCTATGGCTACACCTTC. Its protein product is CASSLGPLYGYTF.

This clone has a handful of counts. The chain has TRBV29-1 and TRBJ1-2; 7 bases fit TRBD1. Germline V gives CDR1 SQVTM, CDR2 ANQGSEA. The trim removed 5 bases at V and 5 bases at J, leaving 8 bases unmatched. The CDR3 is made up of 13 amino acids. This CDR3 is CSVHDRAGYGYTF. Here the CDR3 DNA reads TGCAGCGTTCACGACAGGGCTGGGTATGGCTACACCTTC.

This clone has more than one count but fewer than ten. V is TRBV7-6 and J is TRBJ2-5; 9 bases are a match to TRBD2. The trim removed 5 bases at V and 4 bases at J, leaving 8 bases unmatched. The CDR3 has 15 residues. Germline CDR1 reads SGHVS; CDR2 reads FNYEAQ. CDR3 protein: CASSQGLALGETQYF. Written as DNA, the CDR3 is TGTGCCAGCAGCCAGGGACTAGCATTGGGAGAGACCCAGTACTTC.

This sequence joins TRBV9 and TRBJ1-3, with D perhaps matching TRBD1 (5 bases). Between the trimmed V and J ends, which lost 0 bases and 0 bases, there was a span of 10 bases. The germline V gene encodes CDR1 SGDLS and CDR2 YYNGEE. The CDR3 loop spans 16 amino acids. The CDR3, as DNA: TGTGCCAGCAGCGTAGCTATAGGGGCCTCTGGAAACACCATATATTTT. The encoded protein is CASSVAIGASGNTIYF.

The V call is TRBV11-2, the J call TRBJ2-3, with D perhaps TRBD1 or TRBD2 (5 bases each). V was trimmed by 2 bases and J by 9 bases, leaving 15 bases between them. CDR3 size: 14 residues. Germline V lookup: CDR1 SGHAT, CDR2 FQNNGV. Written as DNA, the CDR3 is TGTGCCAGCAGCTTACTACTGGGGACCCCGACGCAGTATTTT. It is translated as CASSLLLGTPTQYF.

The J gene is TRBJ2-1, the V gene TRBV11-3; D is perhaps TRBD1 or TRBD2 (5 bases each). Trimming took 1 base from V and 5 from J, leaving 9 bases between them. Germline V lookup: CDR1 SGHNT, CDR2 YENEEA. The CDR3 runs 14 residues. DNA for the CDR3: TGTGCCAGCAGCTTAGTGAGGGGACACAATGAGCAGTTCTTC. Translation gives CASSLVRGHNEQFF.

This clone was detected only a few times. The genes are TRBV7-2 and TRBJ2-7; D tentatively fits TRBD1 or TRBD2 (7 bases each). V dropped 5 bases and J dropped 3 bases, with 20 bases sitting between them. The CDR3 length is 16 residues. Germline lookup yields CDR1 SGHTA and CDR2 FQGNSA. CDR3 nucleotide sequence: TGTGCCAGCAGCCCGAGCCAGGGGGGGACAATCTACGAGCAGTACTTC. This sequence encodes CASSPSQGGTIYEQYF.

The chain carries TRBV15 and TRBJ1-1; tentative D call: TRBD1 (6 bases). The CDR3 covers 15 residues. The V end was cut by 3 bases, the J end by 1 base, with 12 bases between. Germline values: CDR1 LNHNV, CDR2 YYDKDF (reference sequence). For the CDR3, the DNA is TGTGCCACCAGCAGTGGGGGCCGAAGGAACACTGAAGCTTTCTTT. Translation gives CATSSGGRRNTEAFF.

This clone was seen more than once but under ten times. The rearrangement joins TRBV30 to TRBJ2-1; 15 bases fit TRBD2. Unmatched junction bases numbered 9, after V lost 3 bases and J lost 0 bases. The germline CDR1 and CDR2 sequences are GTSNPN and SVGIG (reference sequence). The CDR3 consists of 19 residues. Here the CDR3 reads CAWSGQGLAGGRSYNEQFF. The CDR3, as DNA: TGTGCCTGGAGCGGACAGGGACTAGCGGGAGGTCGCTCCTACAATGAGCAGTTCTTC.

The chain uses TRBV7-2 and TRBJ2-3; a weak D match, TRBD2 (7 bases). Trimming pared 8 bases from V and 3 bases from J, leaving 15 bases between. The CDR3 is 14 residues long. Per the germline V gene, CDR1 is SGHTA and CDR2 is FQGNSA. CDR3 in amino acids: CASVVGGPTDTQYF. Written as DNA, the CDR3 is TGTGCCAGCGTGGTGGGGGGGCCGACAGATACGCAGTATTTT.

The chain is built from TRBV28 and TRBJ2-7; D remains unclear. The germline V gene encodes CDR1 MDHEN and CDR2 SYDVKM. Deletions cut 3 bases from V and 2 bases from J, with 5 bases between. The CDR3 is 12 residues long. Here the CDR3 reads CASSFRAYEQYF. CDR3 coding DNA: TGTGCCAGCAGTTTTCGCGCCTACGAGCAGTACTTC. Full variable domain (remainder filled in from reference TRBV28 and TRBJ2-7): DVKVTQSSRYLVKRTGEKVFLECVQDMDHENMFWYRQDPGLGLRLIYFSYDVKMKEKGDIPEGYSVSREKKERFSLILESASTNQTSMYLCASSFRAYEQYFGPGTRLTVT.

This clone has just a few counts. V gene TRBV7-9 combines with J gene TRBJ1-4; unclear D gene. The CDR3 length is 14 residues. V shed 5 bases and J shed 4 bases, with 11 bases lying between them. CDR1 SEHNR and CDR2 FQNEAQ come from the germline V gene (reference sequence). The CDR3 spells CASSAPNSNEKLFF. The CDR3 bases are TGTGCCAGCAGCGCCCCCAACAGTAATGAAAAACTGTTTTTT.

This clone was detected a few times. Other nucleotide sequences in the sample specify the same CDR3. This sequence joins TRBV7-3 and TRBJ2-6, with D possibly matching TRBD2 (5 bases). This CDR3 has 17 residues. V was cut by 5 bases and J by 3 bases, with 17 bases left in between. Germline V lookup: CDR1 SGHTA, CDR2 FQGTGA. The DNA of the CDR3 is TGTGCCAGCAGCCCCCAACCCCGGGGTGGTGGGGCCAACGTCCTGACTTTC. Its protein is CASSPQPRGGGANVLTF.

This clone was picked up a small number of times. V gene TRBV27 combines with J gene TRBJ1-2; D is unresolved. Trimming removed 2 bases at V and 0 bases at J, with 10 bases between. This CDR3 comprises 15 residues. Germline V gene data show CDR1 as MNHEY and CDR2 as SMNVEV (reference sequence). CDR3 DNA: TGTGCCAGCAGTTTAAGGCAGCCCGCTAACTATGGCTACACCTTC. Translated: CASSLRQPANYGYTF.

The CDR3 loop is CASRATTPTGELFF. The CDR3 DNA is TGTGCCAGCAGGGCTACTACCCCCACCGGGGAGCTGTTTTTT. This rearrangement joins TRBV11-2 to TRBJ2-2; D uncertain. The CDR3 consists of 14 residues. V shed 6 bases and J shed 4 bases, with 12 bases lying between them. CDR1 is SGHAT and CDR2 is FQNNGV in the germline V gene.

V usage is TRBV6-5 and J usage is TRBJ2-7; D unclear. The germline V gene has CDR1 MNHEY and CDR2 SVGAGI. The CDR3 is 13 residues long. V lost 2 bases and J 3 bases, leaving 8 bases between the germline ends. The DNA for the CDR3 is TGTGCCAGCAGTTACGACCCACGCTACGAGCAGTACTTC. Its translation is CASSYDPRYEQYF.

The rearrangement links TRBV23-1 to TRBJ2-7, with D uncertain. TRBV23-1 is an open reading frame whose function is uncertain. V was clipped by 0 bases and J by 2 bases, with 8 bases between them. The CDR3 sequence is 14 residues long. This CDR3 is CASSQSGRTYEQYV. In DNA form, the CDR3 reads TGCGCCAGCAGTCAATCCGGCCGGACCTACGAGCAGTACGTC.

The rearrangement uses TRBV6-1 and TRBJ2-7; D is ambiguous. Deletions cut 6 bases from V and 4 bases from J, with 10 bases between. The CDR3 is made up of 12 amino acids. CDR1 and CDR2 (germline): MNHNS, SASEGT. CDR3 DNA sequence: TGTGCCAGCAGCTCAGATATTTACGAGCAGTACGTC. It translates to CASSSDIYEQYV.

The J gene is TRBJ1-5, the V gene TRBV18; D not resolved. V lost 3 bases to trimming and J lost 4 bases, with 13 bases between them. The length of the CDR3 is 15 residues. Germline V CDR1 and CDR2: KGHSH, LQKENI. The CDR3 reads CASSPGRLENQPQHF. The CDR3 nucleotides read TGTGCCAGCTCACCTGGGCGGCTAGAGAATCAGCCCCAGCATTTT.